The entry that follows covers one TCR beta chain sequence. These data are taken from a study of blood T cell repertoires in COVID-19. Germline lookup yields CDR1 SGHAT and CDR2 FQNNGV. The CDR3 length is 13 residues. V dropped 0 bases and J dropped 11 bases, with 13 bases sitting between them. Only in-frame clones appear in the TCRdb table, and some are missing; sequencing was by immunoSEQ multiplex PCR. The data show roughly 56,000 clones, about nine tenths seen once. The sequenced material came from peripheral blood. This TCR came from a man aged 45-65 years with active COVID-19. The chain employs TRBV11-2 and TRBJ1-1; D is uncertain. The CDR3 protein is CASSLDPIRDAFF. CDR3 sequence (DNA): TGTGCCAGCAGCTTAGATCCGATAAGAGATGCTTTCTTT.